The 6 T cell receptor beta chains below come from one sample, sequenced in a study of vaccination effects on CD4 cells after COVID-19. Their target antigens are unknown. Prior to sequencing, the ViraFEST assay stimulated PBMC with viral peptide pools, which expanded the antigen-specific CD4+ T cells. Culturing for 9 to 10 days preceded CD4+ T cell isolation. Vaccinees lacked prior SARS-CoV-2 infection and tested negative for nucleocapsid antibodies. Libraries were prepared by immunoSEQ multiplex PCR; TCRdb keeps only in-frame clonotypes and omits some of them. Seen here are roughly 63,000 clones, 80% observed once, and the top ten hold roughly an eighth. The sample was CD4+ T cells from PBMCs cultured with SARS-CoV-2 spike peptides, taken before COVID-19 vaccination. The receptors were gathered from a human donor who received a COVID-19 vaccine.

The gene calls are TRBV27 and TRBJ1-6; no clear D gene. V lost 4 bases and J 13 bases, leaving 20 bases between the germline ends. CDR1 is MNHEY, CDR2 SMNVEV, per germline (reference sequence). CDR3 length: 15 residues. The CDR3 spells CASSWDRESPSPLHF. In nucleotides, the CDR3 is TGTGCCAGCAGTTGGGATAGGGAGTCCCCTTCCCCCCTCCACTTT.

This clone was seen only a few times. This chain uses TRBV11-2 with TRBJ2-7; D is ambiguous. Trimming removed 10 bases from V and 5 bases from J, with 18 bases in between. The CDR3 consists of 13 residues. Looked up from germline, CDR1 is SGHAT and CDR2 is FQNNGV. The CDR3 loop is CAIIPAPTHEQYV. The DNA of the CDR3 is TGTGCCATCATCCCTGCTCCGACCCACGAGCAGTACGTC.

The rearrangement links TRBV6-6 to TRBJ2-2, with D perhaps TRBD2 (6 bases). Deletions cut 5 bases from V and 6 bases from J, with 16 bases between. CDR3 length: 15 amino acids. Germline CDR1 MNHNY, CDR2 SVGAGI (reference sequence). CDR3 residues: CASSPTSVASGELFF. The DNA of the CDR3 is TGTGCCAGCAGTCCGACTAGTGTGGCGTCCGGGGAGCTGTTTTTT.

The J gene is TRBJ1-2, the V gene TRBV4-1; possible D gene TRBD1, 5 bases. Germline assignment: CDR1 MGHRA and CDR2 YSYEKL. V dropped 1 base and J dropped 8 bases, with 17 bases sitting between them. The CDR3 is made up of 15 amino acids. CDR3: CASSQGEAGKRGYTF. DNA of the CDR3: TGCGCCAGCAGCCAAGGGGAGGCAGGGAAAAGAGGCTACACCTTC.

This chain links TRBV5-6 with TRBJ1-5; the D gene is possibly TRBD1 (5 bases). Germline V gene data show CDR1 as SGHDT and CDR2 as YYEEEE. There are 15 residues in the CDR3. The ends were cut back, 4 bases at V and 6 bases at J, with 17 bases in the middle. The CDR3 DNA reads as TGTGCCAGCAGCCGGAGTGGCAGGGACCTTCAGCCCCAGCATTTT. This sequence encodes CASSRSGRDLQPQHF. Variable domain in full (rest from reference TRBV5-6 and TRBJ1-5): DAGVTQSPTHLIKTRGQQVTLRCSPKSGHDTVSWYQQALGQGPQFIFQYYEEEERQRGNFPDRFSGHQFPNYSSELNVNALLLGDSALYLCASSRSGRDLQPQHFGDGTRLSIL.

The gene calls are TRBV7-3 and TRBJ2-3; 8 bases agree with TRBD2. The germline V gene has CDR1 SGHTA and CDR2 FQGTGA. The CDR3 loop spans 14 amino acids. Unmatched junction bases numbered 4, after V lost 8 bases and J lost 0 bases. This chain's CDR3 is CASGGGTSTDTQYF. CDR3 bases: TGTGCCAGCGGCGGGGGGACTAGCACAGATACGCAGTATTTT. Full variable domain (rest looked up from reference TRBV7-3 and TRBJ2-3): GAGVSQTPSNKVTEKGKYVELRCDPISGHTALYWYRQSLGQGPEFLIYFQGTGAADDSGLPNDRFFAVRPEGSVSTLKIQRTERGDSAVYLCASGGGTSTDTQYFGPGTRLTVL.